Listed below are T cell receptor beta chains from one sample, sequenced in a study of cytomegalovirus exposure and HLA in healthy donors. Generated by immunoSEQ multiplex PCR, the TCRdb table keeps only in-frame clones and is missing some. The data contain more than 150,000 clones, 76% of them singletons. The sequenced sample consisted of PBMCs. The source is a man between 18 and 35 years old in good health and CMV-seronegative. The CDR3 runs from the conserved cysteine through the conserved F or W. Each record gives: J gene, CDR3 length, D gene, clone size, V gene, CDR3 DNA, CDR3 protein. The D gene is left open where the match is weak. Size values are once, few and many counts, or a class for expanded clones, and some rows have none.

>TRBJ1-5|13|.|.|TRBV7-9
TGTGCCAGCAGCGCACAGGGTTATCAGCCCCAGCATTTT
CASSAQGYQPQHF
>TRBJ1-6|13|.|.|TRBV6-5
TGTGCCAGCAGACAGGGTTATAATTCACCCCTCCACTTT
CASRQGYNSPLHF
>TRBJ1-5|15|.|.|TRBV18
TGTGCCAGCTCACCCAAGACAGGTCCCGGTCAGCCCCAGCATTTT
CASSPKTGPGQPQHF
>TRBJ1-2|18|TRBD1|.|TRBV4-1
TGCGCCAGCAGCGACGCCGGGGACAGGGCGGATTCTAACTATGGCTACACCTTC
CASSDAGDRADSNYGYTF
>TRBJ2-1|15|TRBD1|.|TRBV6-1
TGTGCCAGCAGTCACCGGGACAGGGGGCCCTATGAGCAGTTCTTC
CASSHRDRGPYEQFF
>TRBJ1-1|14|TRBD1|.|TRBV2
TGTGCCAGCAGTGTCCCGGACAGGGGCACTGAAGCTTTCTTT
CASSVPDRGTEAFF
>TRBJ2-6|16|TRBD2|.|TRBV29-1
TGCAGCGTGGGTAGCGGGAGGATTACTGGGGCCAACGTCCTGACTTTC
CSVGSGRITGANVLTF
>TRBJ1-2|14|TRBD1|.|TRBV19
TGTGCCAGTAGTCAGGGACAGGGGAACTATGGCTACACCTTC
CASSQGQGNYGYTF
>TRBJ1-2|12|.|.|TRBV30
TGTGCCTGGCAGGGTCTTGGTTATGGCTACACCTTC
CAWQGLGYGYTF
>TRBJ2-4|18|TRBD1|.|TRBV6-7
TGTGCCACCGAACCGGGACAGGGGCCGGAAATAGCCAAAAACATTCAGTACTTC
CATEPGQGPEIAKNIQYF
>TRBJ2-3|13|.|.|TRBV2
TGTGCCAGCCGGGACTCAGGCACAGATACGCAGTATTTT
CASRDSGTDTQYF
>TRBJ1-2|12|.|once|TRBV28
TGTGCCAGCAGATCCCCGGGGTGGGGCTACACCTTC
CASRSPGWGYTF
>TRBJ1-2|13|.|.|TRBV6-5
TGTGCCAGCAGTTACCCACAGGGCTATGGCTACACCTTC
CASSYPQGYGYTF
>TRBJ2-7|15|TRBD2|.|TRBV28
TGTGCCAGCAAGCTAGCGGGGGGCCAATCCTACGAGCAGTACTTC
CASKLAGGQSYEQYF
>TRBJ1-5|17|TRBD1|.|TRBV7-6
TGTGCCAGCAGCCCCGGGACAGGGCTTTATAGCAATCAGCCCCAGCATTTT
CASSPGTGLYSNQPQHF
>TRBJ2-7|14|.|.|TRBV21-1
TGTGCCAGCAGCGAATCGGACGCGAGGGACGAGCAGTACTTC
CASSESDARDEQYF
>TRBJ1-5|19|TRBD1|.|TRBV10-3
TGTGCCATCAGTGAGTATCGTTCCGGGACAGGGTTTAGCAATCAGCCCCAGCATTTT
CAISEYRSGTGFSNQPQHF
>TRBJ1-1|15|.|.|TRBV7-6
TGTGCCAGCAGCTTAGGGGCGGGGGGGGGCACTGAAGCTTTCTTT
CASSLGAGGGTEAFF
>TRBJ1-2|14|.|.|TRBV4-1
TGCGCCAGCAGCCAAGATCTTAGAGGTGTCGGCTACACCTTC
CASSQDLRGVGYTF
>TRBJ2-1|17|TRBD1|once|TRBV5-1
TGCGCCAGCAGCTCCCAGGGGGCACGAAGCTCCTACAATGAGCAGTTCTTC
CASSSQGARSSYNEQFF
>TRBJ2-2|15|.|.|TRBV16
TGTGCCAGCAGCCAGGAGATTTTGGACACCGGGGAGCTGTTTTTT
CASSQEILDTGELFF
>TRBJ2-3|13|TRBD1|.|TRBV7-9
TGTGCCAGCAGTTACGGGGGACAGGGACCGCAGTATTTT
CASSYGGQGPQYF
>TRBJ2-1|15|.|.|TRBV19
TGTGCCAGTAGTATAAGGGGGGGCGCCCACAATGAGCAGTTCTTC
CASSIRGGAHNEQFF
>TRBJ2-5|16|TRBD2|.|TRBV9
TGTGCCAGCAGCGTAGGGCTAGCGGGGGGCCGGGAGACCCAGTACTTC
CASSVGLAGGRETQYF
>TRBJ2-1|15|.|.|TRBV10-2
TGCGCCAGCAGGGAGACTTTTCCCCTCCTCGATGAGCAGTTCTTC
CASRETFPLLDEQFF
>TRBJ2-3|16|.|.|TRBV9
TGTGCCAGCAGCGTAGGGGCAGGTGTGGGCACAGATACGCAGTATTTT
CASSVGAGVGTDTQYF
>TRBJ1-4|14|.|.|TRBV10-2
TGCGCCAGCAGAATGGGGGGGCAGGGTGAAAAACTGTTTTTT
CASRMGGQGEKLFF
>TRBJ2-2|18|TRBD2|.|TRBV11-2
TGTGCCAGCAGCTCCGGACTAGCGGGAGGTTCGAACACCGGGGAGCTGTTTTTT
CASSSGLAGGSNTGELFF
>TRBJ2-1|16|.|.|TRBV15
TGTGCCACCAGCAGAGATATGGCGGCCGGCATCAATGAGCAGTTCTTC
CATSRDMAAGINEQFF
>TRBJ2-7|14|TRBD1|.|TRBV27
TGTGCCAGCAGTCCCGGGACAGGGCTCTACGAGCAGTACTTC
CASSPGTGLYEQYF
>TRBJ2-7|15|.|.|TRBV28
TGTGCCAGCAGTTCGGACATAAGCGTATCGCACGAGCAGTACTTC
CASSSDISVSHEQYF
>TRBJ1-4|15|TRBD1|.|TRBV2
TGTGCCAGCAGTGAGGGGGACAGGTTCAATGAAAAACTGTTTTTT
CASSEGDRFNEKLFF
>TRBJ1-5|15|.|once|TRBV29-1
TGCAGCGTAGTCCTCCGGGGGGCCAGGGGTGAGCCCCAGCATTTT
CSVVLRGARGEPQHF
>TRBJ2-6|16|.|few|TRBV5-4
TGTGCCAGCAGCCTATGGACTGTCTCTGGGGCCAACGTCCTGACTTTC
CASSLWTVSGANVLTF
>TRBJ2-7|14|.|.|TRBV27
TGTGCCAGCAGTTCGGACAGTCTTCCCTACGAGCAGTACTTC
CASSSDSLPYEQYF
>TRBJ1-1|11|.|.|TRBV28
TGTGCCAGCATCTACCGGTGTGAAGCTTTCTTT
CASIYRCEAFF
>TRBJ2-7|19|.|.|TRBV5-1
TGCGCCAGCAGCTTAACTAGACTAACCAGGAGGGGGCGATTCTACGAGCAGTACTTC
CASSLTRLTRRGRFYEQYF
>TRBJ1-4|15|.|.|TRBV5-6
TGTGCCAGCAGCTTGACAGGAGCAACTAATGAAAAACTGTTTTTT
CASSLTGATNEKLFF
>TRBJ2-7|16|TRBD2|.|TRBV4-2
TGTGCCAGCAGCCTTCGGGAAGCGGGGGGGCACCACGAGCAGTACTTC
CASSLREAGGHHEQYF
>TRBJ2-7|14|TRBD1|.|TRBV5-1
TGCGCCAGCAGCTTCGGACAGGGGTCCTACGGGCAGTACTTC
CASSFGQGSYGQYF
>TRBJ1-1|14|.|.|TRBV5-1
TGCGCCAGCAGCTTGGGGGGACAGAACACTGAAGCTTTCTTT
CASSLGGQNTEAFF
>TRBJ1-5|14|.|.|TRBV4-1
TGCGCCAGCAGCCGGGGGGGAGGGGATCAGCCCCAGCATTTT
CASSRGGGDQPQHF
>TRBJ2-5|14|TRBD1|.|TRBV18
TGTGCCAGCTCACGACAGGGGCGGCTAGAGACCCAGTACTTC
CASSRQGRLETQYF
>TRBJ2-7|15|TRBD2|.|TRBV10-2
TGCGCCACCAAACTTCGCGCGGGAGGGCCGGGCGAGCAGTACTTC
CATKLRAGGPGEQYF
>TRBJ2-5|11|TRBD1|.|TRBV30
TGTGCCGGACAGGTTCAAGAGACCCAGTACTTC
CAGQVQETQYF
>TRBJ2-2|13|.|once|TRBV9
TGTGCCAGCAGCGTAAGGGGCGCCGGGGAGCTGTTTTTT
CASSVRGAGELFF
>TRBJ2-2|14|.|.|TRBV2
TGTGCCAGCAGACAGGGCAGGAACACCGGGGAGCTGTTTTTT
CASRQGRNTGELFF
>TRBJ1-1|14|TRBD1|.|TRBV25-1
TGTGCCAGCAGTGAACCGGGACAGGGGGGAGGGGCTTTCTTT
CASSEPGQGGGAFF
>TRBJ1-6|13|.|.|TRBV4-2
TGTGCCAGCAGCCAAGAGGAGCTCTCACCCCTCCACTTT
CASSQEELSPLHF
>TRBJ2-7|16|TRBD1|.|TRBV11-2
TGTGCCAGCAGCCGAAACAGGGGAAGGGGTTTGTGGGAGCAGTACTTC
CASSRNRGRGLWEQYF
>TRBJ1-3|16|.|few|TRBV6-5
TGTGCCAGCAGTTACCACGGCGGAGACTCTGGAAACACCATATATTTT
CASSYHGGDSGNTIYF